Below, 2 T cell receptor beta chains from the same sample are listed, as sequenced in a study of blood T cell repertoires in COVID-19. Measured with immunoSEQ multiplex PCR; TCRdb has only the in-frame clones, and not every one. This table has more than 300,000 clones, about 89% appearing once. Sequencing used peripheral blood. These receptors were collected from a man between 18 and 35 years old who had recovered from COVID-19.

CDR3 sequence (DNA): TGTGCCAGCAGTGAAGCACAGGGGGCTCAGCCCCAGCATTTT. This translates into CASSEAQGAQPQHF. The genes are TRBV6-1 and TRBJ1-5; 9 positions match TRBD1. CDR3 size: 14 residues. CDR1 and CDR2 from the germline V gene are MNHNS and SASEGT. The trim removed 0 bases at V and 6 bases at J, leaving 0 bases unmatched.

The CDR3 spells CALDSSYNEQFF. DNA of the CDR3: TGTGCCTTGGACAGCTCCTACAATGAGCAGTTCTTC. The V and J genes are TRBV30 and TRBJ2-1, with a weak D call TRBD1 (6 bases). Trimming removed 7 bases at V and 0 bases at J, with 7 bases between. The CDR3 contains 12 residues. Germline assignment: CDR1 GTSNPN and CDR2 SVGIG (reference sequence).